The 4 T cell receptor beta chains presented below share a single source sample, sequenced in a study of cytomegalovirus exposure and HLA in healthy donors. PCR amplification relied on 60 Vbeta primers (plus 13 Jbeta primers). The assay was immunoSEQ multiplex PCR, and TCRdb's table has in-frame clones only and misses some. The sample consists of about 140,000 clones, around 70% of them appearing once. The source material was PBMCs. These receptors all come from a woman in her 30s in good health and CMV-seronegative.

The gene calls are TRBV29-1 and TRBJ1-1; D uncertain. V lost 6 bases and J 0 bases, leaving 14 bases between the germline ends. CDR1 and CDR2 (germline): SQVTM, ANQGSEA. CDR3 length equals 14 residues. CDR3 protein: CSVVLGQLNTEAFF. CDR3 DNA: TGCAGCGTGGTGCTTGGGCAGTTGAACACTGAAGCTTTCTTT.

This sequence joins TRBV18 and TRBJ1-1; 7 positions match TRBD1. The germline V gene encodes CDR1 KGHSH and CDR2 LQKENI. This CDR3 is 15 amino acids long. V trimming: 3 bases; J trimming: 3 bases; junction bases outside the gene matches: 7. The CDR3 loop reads CASSPPGQADTEAFF. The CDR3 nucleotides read TGTGCCAGCTCACCTCCAGGACAGGCAGACACTGAAGCTTTCTTT.

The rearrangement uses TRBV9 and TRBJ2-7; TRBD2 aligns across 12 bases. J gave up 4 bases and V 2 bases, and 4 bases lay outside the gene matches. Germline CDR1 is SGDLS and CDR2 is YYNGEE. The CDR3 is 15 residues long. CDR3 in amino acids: CASSVELAGGYEQYF. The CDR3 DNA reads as TGTGCCAGCAGCGTCGAACTAGCGGGAGGTTACGAGCAGTACTTC.

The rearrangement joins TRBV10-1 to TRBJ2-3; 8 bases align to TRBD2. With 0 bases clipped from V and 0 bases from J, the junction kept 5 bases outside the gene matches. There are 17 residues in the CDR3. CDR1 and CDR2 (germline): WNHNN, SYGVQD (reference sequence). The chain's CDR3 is CASSESASGSSTDTQYF. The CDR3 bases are TGCGCCAGCAGTGAGTCCGCTAGCGGGTCTAGCACAGATACGCAGTATTTT.